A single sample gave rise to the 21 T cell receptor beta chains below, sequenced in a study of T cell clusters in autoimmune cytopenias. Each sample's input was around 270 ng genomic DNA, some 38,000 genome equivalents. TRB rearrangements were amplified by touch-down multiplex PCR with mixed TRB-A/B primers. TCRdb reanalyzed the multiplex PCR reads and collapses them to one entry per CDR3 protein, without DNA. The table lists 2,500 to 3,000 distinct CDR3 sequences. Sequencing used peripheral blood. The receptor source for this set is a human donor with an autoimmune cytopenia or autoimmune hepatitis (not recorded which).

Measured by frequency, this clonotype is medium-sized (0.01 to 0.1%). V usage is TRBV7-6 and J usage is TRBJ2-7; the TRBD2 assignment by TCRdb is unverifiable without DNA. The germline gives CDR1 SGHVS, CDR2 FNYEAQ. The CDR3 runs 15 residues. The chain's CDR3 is CASSLGRQGVGEQYF.

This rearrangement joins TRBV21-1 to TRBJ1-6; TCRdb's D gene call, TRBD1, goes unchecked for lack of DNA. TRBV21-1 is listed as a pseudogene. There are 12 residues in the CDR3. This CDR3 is CASSRARGPLHF.

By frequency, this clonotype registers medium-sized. CDR3 region: CATSDGGLAGGNEQFF. The V call is TRBV24-1, the J call TRBJ2-1; TCRdb proposes TRBD2, but this gene call is untestable without DNA. The CDR3 is 16 amino acids. Germline CDR1 is KGHDR and CDR2 is SFDVKD.

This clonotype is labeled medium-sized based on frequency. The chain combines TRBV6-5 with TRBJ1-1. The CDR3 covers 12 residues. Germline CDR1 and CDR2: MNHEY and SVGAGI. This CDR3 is CASEGGGRKAFF.

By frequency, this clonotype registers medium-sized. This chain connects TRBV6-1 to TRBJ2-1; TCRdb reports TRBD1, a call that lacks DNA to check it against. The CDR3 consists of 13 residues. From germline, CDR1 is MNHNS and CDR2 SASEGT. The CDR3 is CASTGTGLNEQFF.

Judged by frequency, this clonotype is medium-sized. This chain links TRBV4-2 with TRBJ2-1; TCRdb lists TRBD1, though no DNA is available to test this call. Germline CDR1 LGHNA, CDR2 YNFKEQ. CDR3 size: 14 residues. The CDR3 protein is CASSKVFPGRLQFF.

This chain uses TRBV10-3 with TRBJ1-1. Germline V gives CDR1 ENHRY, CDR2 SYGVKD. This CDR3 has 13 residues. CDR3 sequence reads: CAISFKGPTEAFF.

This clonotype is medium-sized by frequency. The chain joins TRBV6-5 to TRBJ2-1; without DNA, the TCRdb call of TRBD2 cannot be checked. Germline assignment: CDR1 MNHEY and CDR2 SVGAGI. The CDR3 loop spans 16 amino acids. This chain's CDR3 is CASSYSGGGANNEQFF.

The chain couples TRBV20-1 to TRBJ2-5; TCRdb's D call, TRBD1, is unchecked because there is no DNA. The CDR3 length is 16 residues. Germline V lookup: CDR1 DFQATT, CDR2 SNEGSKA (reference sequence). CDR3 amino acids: CSARDPRTGVGETQYF.

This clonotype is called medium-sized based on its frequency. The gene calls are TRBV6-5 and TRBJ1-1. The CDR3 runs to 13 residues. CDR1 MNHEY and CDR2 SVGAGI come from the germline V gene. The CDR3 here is CASSYSMGTEAFF.

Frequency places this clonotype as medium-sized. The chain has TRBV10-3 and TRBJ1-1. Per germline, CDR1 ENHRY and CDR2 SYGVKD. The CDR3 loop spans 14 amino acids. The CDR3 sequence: CAISDGRVGTEAFF.

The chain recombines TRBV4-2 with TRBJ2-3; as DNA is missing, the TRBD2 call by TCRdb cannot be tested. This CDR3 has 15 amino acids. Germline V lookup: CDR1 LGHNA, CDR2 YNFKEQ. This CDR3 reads CASSSTSGGPDTQYF.

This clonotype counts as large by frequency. The CDR3 reads CSPLPVGEKLFF. This chain links TRBV29-1 with TRBJ1-4; TCRdb's D call, TRBD1, is unchecked because there is no DNA. Germline CDR1 SQVTM, CDR2 ANQGSEA. The CDR3 runs 12 residues.

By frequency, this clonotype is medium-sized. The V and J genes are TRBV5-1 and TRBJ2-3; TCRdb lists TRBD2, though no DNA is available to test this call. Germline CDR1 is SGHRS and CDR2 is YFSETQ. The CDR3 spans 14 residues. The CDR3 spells CASSLELVGDTQYF.

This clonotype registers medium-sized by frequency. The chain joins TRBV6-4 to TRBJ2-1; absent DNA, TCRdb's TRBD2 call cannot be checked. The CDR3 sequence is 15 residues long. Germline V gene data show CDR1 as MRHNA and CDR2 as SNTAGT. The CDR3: CASSLGGGAVDEQFF.

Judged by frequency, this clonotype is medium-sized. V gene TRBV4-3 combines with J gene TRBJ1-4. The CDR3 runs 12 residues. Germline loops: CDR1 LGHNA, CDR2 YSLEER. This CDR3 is CASSPVGEKLFF.

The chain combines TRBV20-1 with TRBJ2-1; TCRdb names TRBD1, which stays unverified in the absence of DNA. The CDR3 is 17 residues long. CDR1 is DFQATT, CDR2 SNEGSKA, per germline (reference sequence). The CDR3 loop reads CSARETSGKGTGNEQFF.

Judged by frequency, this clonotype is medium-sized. CDR3: CSASAGGGVIYEQYF. The V and J genes are TRBV20-1 and TRBJ2-7; TCRdb indicates TRBD2, and absent DNA this call remains unverified. The germline V gene encodes CDR1 DFQATT and CDR2 SNEGSKA (reference sequence). The CDR3 totals 15 residues.

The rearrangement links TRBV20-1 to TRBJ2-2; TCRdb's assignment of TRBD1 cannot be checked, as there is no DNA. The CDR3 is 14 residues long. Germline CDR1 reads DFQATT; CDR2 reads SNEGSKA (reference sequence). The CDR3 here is CSAGKGQGFGELFF.

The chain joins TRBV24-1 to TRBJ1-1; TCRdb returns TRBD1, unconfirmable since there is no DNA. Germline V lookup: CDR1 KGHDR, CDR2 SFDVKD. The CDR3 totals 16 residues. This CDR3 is CATSTFRGRIDTEAFF.

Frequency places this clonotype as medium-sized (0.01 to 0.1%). The CDR3 spells CASTLMGPGTDTQYF. The gene calls are TRBV7-6 and TRBJ2-3; TCRdb's D call of TRBD1 is untestable without DNA. CDR3 length equals 15 residues. In germline, CDR1 is SGHVS, CDR2 FNYEAQ.